A single sample gave rise to the 22 T cell receptor beta chains below, sequenced in a study of T cells in Graves' hyperthyroidism and ophthalmopathy. RNA transcripts were the template for amplifying TCR beta CDR3 regions. The HTBI primer set served for first-round RT-PCR of the TCR CDR3. MiXCR, applied by TCRdb to the multiplex PCR reads, yields one record per CDR3 protein. The sample has a few hundred thousand distinct CDR3 sequences; 15% are singletons. The specimen sequenced was blood. The receptor source for this set is a woman in her twenties or thirties with Graves' hyperthyroidism.

This clonotype was detected a few times. V is TRBV3-1 and J is TRBJ2-1, with TRBD1 matching 8 bases. Per the germline V gene, CDR1 is LGHDT and CDR2 is YNNKEL (reference sequence). Unmatched junction bases numbered 14, after V lost 4 bases and J lost 6 bases. The CDR3 has 17 amino acids. The chain's CDR3 is CASSRRTGFGSVNEQFF. The CDR3 DNA is TGTGCCAGCAGCCGCCGGACAGGGTTCGGGAGTGTCAATGAGCAGTTCTTC.

This clonotype was detected ten times or more. CDR3 in amino acids: CASSLVQGATVDSEQYF. CDR3 in DNA: TGTGCCAGCAGCTTAGTGCAGGGGGCCACTGTTGATAGCGAGCAGTACTTC. The rearrangement joins TRBV11-2 to TRBJ2-7, with 8 bases that match TRBD1. J gave up 6 bases and V 1 base, and 14 bases lay outside the gene matches. Germline V gives CDR1 SGHAT, CDR2 FQNNGV. This CDR3 region has 17 residues.

V and J are TRBV30 and TRBJ1-5, with 8 positions matching TRBD1. Trimming cost V 7 bases and J 6 bases; bases outside gene matches: 11. Germline lookup yields CDR1 GTSNPN and CDR2 SVGIG (reference sequence). This CDR3 spans 14 amino acids. CDR3 amino acids: CAFSGQGAFQPQHF. The CDR3 DNA is TGTGCCTTTTCAGGACAGGGTGCATTTCAGCCCCAGCATTTT.

This clonotype was seen at least ten times. This chain links TRBV28 with TRBJ1-5, with D maybe TRBD1 (6 bases). Germline V gene lookup returns CDR1 MDHEN and CDR2 SYDVKM. The CDR3 consists of 17 residues. The ends were cut back, 4 bases at V and 5 bases at J, with 21 bases in the middle. The CDR3 nucleotides read TGTGCCAGCAGTTCAAGAGCAACAGGGAGGAGGGATCAGCCCCAGCATTTT. Translated, it gives CASSSRATGRRDQPQHF.

This clonotype has at least ten counts. The chain combines TRBV12-3 or TRBV12-4 with TRBJ2-3; D ambiguous. The CDR3 runs to 11 residues. V lost 5 bases and J 5 bases, leaving 5 bases between the germline ends. This CDR3 is CASSGRDTQYF. CDR3 bases: TGTGCCAGCAGTGGGCGAGATACGCAGTATTTT.

This clonotype was seen at least ten times. J is TRBJ1-1 and V is TRBV28; 7 bases are shared with TRBD1. This CDR3 comprises 15 residues. V was clipped by 6 bases and J by 1 base; unmatched bases: 8. Germline CDR1 and CDR2: MDHEN and SYDVKM. The CDR3 reads CASSLHGTANTEAFF. The CDR3 bases are TGTGCCAGCAGCCTGCACGGGACAGCGAACACTGAAGCTTTCTTT.

This clonotype came up many times. The chain links TRBV5-1 to TRBJ2-1; 10 nucleotides align to TRBD2. This CDR3 comprises 15 residues. CDR1 is SGHRS and CDR2 is YFSETQ in the germline V gene. V was clipped by 4 bases and J by 2 bases; unmatched bases: 3. The CDR3, as DNA: TGCGCCAGCAGCCCTACTAGCGGGGCCTACAATGAGCAGTTCTTC. Residues: CASSPTSGAYNEQFF. The full variable domain, its missing parts supplied by reference TRBV5-1 and TRBJ2-1, is KAGVTQTPRYLIKTRGQQVTLSCSPISGHRSVSWYQQTPGQGLQFLFEYFSETQRNKGNFPGRFSGRQFSNSRSEMNVSTLELGDSALYLCASSPTSGAYNEQFFGPGTRLTVL.

Points on this clonotype: This may be a read error, as it is one base from a much larger clone. V gene TRBV7-9 combines with J gene TRBJ2-1; TRBD2 matches 9 bases. This CDR3 region has 14 residues. Looked up from germline, CDR1 is SEHNR and CDR2 is FQNEAQ (reference sequence). Trimming at V came to 3 bases and at J to 5 bases, leaving 2 bases not matched to a gene. The DNA of the CDR3 is TGTGCCAGCAGCTTTAGCGGGAGCAACAATGAGCAGTTCTTC. Its translation: CASSFSGSNNEQFF.

This clonotype was observed once. It may be a read error: a sequence one base away is much more abundant. In DNA form, the CDR3 reads TGCGCCAGCAGCTTGGAGGCTAGCGGGTTAGAAGGACTATACCAAGAGACCCAGTTCTTC. Encoded protein: CASSLEASGLEGLYQETQFF. The chain combines TRBV5-1 with TRBJ2-5; 8 positions agree with TRBD2. The last part of the DNA fits TRBJ2-1 better; the J call may be wrong. This CDR3 comprises 20 residues. Germline values: CDR1 SGHRS, CDR2 YFSETQ.

This clonotype was seen at least ten times. The gene calls are TRBV11-2 and TRBJ1-1, with a weak D call TRBD1 (5 bases). The length of the CDR3 is 16 residues. Germline CDR1 is SGHAT and CDR2 is FQNNGV. Trimming removed 5 bases from V and 0 bases from J, with 16 bases in between. As DNA, the CDR3 is TGTGCCAGCAGCCCATGGGGCAGAGATTTGAACACTGAAGCTTTCTTT. Its translation is CASSPWGRDLNTEAFF.

Only a few counts were recorded for this clonotype. The chain uses TRBV10-3 and TRBJ1-1, with a possible D match to TRBD1 (5 bases). Per the germline V gene, CDR1 is ENHRY and CDR2 is SYGVKD. The CDR3 is made up of 14 amino acids. V was cut by 6 bases and J by 7 bases, with 18 bases left in between. CDR3: CAISGESTQGEAFF. The CDR3 DNA follows: TGTGCCATCAGCGGGGAGTCCACTCAGGGTGAAGCTTTCTTT.

The chain carries TRBV19 and TRBJ2-6; 14 bases line up with TRBD2. This CDR3 comprises 20 residues. CDR1 and CDR2 from the germline V gene are LNHDA and SQIVND (reference sequence). With V trimmed by 8 bases and J by 2 bases, 14 bases remained unmatched. The CDR3 loop is CASWDIRTSGRSPGANVLTF. The CDR3 bases are TGTGCCAGTTGGGACATTCGGACTAGCGGGAGGTCCCCTGGGGCCAACGTCCTGACTTTC.

The sample holds many counts of this clonotype. This rearrangement joins TRBV28 to TRBJ1-1; a weak D match, TRBD1 (5 bases). Trimming pared 5 bases from V and 4 bases from J, leaving 17 bases between. The CDR3 is made up of 15 amino acids. Germline V gene sequence: CDR1 MDHEN, CDR2 SYDVKM. The DNA for the CDR3 is TGTGCCAGCAGTGCGACCAGGAGGGGCGGCACTGAAGCTTTCTTT. Its translation is CASSATRRGGTEAFF. Supplemented by reference TRBV28 and TRBJ1-1, the full variable domain reads DVKVTQSSRYLVKRTGEKVFLECVQDMDHENMFWYRQDPGLGLRLIYFSYDVKMKEKGDIPEGYSVSREKKERFSLILESASTNQTSMYLCASSATRRGGTEAFFGQGTRLTVV.

There are a few counts of this clonotype. The chain employs TRBV5-1 and TRBJ1-5, with D possibly being TRBD1 (5 bases). The CDR3 loop spans 14 amino acids. The germline V and J ends were trimmed by 0 bases and 7 bases, with 11 bases remaining between them. Germline-derived CDR1 and CDR2 are SGHRS and YFSETQ. CDR3 DNA sequence: TGCGCCAGCAGCTTGGCGGGGGAGGGGCAGCCCCAGCATTTT. Translated: CASSLAGEGQPQHF. Filled out from reference TRBV5-1 and TRBJ1-5, the complete variable domain reads KAGVTQTPRYLIKTRGQQVTLSCSPISGHRSVSWYQQTPGQGLQFLFEYFSETQRNKGNFPGRFSGRQFSNSRSEMNVSTLELGDSALYLCASSLAGEGQPQHFGDGTRLSIL.

This clonotype was picked up many times. The rearrangement joins TRBV28 to TRBJ2-3, with D perhaps TRBD1 or TRBD2 (5 bases each). The V gene's germline CDR1 is MDHEN and CDR2 SYDVKM. Trimming removed 8 bases from V and 5 bases from J, with 23 bases in between. The CDR3 runs 16 residues. CDR3 nucleotides: TGTGCCAGCCCTCCCGGGGCCCTCCCCCCCTTAGATACGCAGTATTTT. This gives the protein CASPPGALPPLDTQYF.

This clonotype occurred a few times. The chain has TRBV19 and TRBJ2-2; D may be TRBD1 (6 bases). The germline CDR1 and CDR2 sequences are LNHDA and SQIVND (reference sequence). Trimming removed 6 bases at V and 3 bases at J, with 14 bases between. The CDR3 runs 15 residues. The CDR3 loop reads CASSPGHTYTGELFF. In nucleotides, the CDR3 is TGTGCCAGTAGCCCGGGACACACTTACACCGGGGAGCTGTTTTTT.

V and J are TRBV28 and TRBJ2-1; D remains unclear. The CDR3 runs to 12 residues. Deletions cut 4 bases from V and 8 bases from J, with 9 bases between. Germline V gene lookup returns CDR1 MDHEN and CDR2 SYDVKM. In DNA form, the CDR3 reads TGTGCCAGCAGTTCGACCGGCGATGAGCAGTTCTTC. Its translation is CASSSTGDEQFF.

About this clonotype: Just one base apart from a much larger clone, this may be a read error. V is TRBV6-1 and J is TRBJ2-7, with D unresolved. Germline CDR1 MNHNS, CDR2 SASEGT. The CDR3 is made up of 13 amino acids. CDR3 DNA sequence: TGTGCCAACAGTGAAGCGCCAGGCTACGAGCAGTACTTC. This sequence encodes CANSEAPGYEQYF.

The rearrangement links TRBV7-3 to TRBJ2-3, with 8 bases fitting TRBD2. CDR1 is SGHTA and CDR2 is FQGTGA in the germline V gene. V shed 4 bases, J shed 1 base, and the junction held 19 bases outside the gene matches. This CDR3 is built from 20 residues. The CDR3 nucleotides read TGTGCCAGCAGCTGGGGGCCGGGACTAGTTATTTTTAGGGGCACAGATACGCAGTATTTT. Protein product: CASSWGPGLVIFRGTDTQYF.

This clonotype turned up a few times. The chain couples TRBV5-1 to TRBJ2-1; 13 bases agree with TRBD2. Looked up from germline, CDR1 is SGHRS and CDR2 is YFSETQ. The V gene end was trimmed by 2 bases and the J gene end by 5 bases; junction bases not matched to a gene: 10. The CDR3 is 18 residues long. CDR3 sequence: CASSFTPSGTSGNNEQFF. The CDR3 DNA reads TGCGCCAGCAGCTTTACTCCCTCCGGGACTAGCGGGAACAATGAGCAGTTCTTC.

Many counts were recorded for this clonotype. The rearrangement joins TRBV11-3 to TRBJ2-4; the D gene is possibly TRBD2 (7 bases). The CDR3 runs to 16 residues. Germline V lookup: CDR1 SGHNT, CDR2 YENEEA. The V gene lost 5 bases and the J gene lost 8 bases, with 22 bases spanning the gap. In DNA, the CDR3 is TGTGCCAGCAGCCCAGGGGTGGCGGGAGCCCGGGACATTCAGTACTTC. Encoded protein: CASSPGVAGARDIQYF. The entire variable domain, with the rest obtained from reference TRBV11-3 and TRBJ2-4, is as follows: EAGVVQSPRYKIIEKKQPVAFWCNPISGHNTLYWYLQNLGQGPELLIRYENEEAVDDSQLPKDRFSAERLKGVDSTLKIQPAELGDSAVYLCASSPGVAGARDIQYFGAGTRLSVL.

This clonotype was found a few times. The chain couples TRBV3-1 to TRBJ2-7, with 9 positions matching TRBD1. This CDR3 spans 16 amino acids. The ends lost 3 bases at V and 2 bases at J; junction bases unmatched: 8. Per the germline V gene, CDR1 is LGHDT and CDR2 is YNNKEL (reference sequence). The CDR3 is CASSQGPGQGPYEQYF. Here the CDR3 DNA reads TGTGCCAGCAGCCAGGGACCGGGACAGGGTCCCTACGAGCAGTACTTC.